This passage covers 15 T cell receptor beta chains from one sample sequenced in a study of blood T cells in healthy people across ages. The authors ran a second PCR of about 6 to 11 cycles using a sample-barcoded 5' primer and a J-beta primer mix. MiXCR was run by TCRdb on the 5' RACE reads, yielding one entry per CDR3 protein. The sample consists of about 800,000 distinct CDR3 sequences, about 45% of them appearing once. Sequencing used blood. Receptors were obtained from a man at least 80 years old in good health.

This chain connects TRBV5-1 to TRBJ2-1, with 14 bases aligning to TRBD2. This CDR3 comprises 16 residues. V trimming: 4 bases; J trimming: 7 bases; junction bases outside the gene matches: 7. Germline CDR1 reads SGHRS; CDR2 reads YFSETQ. DNA of the CDR3: TGCGCCAGCAGCCCGGGGACTAGCGGGAGAAGAAATGAGCAGTTCTTC. This encodes CASSPGTSGRRNEQFF.

This clonotype was counted only a few times. The V call is TRBV20-1, the J call TRBJ1-5, with D tentatively TRBD1 (5 bases). The CDR3 length is 14 residues. Per the germline V gene, CDR1 is DFQATT and CDR2 is SNEGSKA (reference sequence). Trimming removed 1 base from V and 2 bases from J, with 9 bases in between. CDR3 nucleotides: TGCAGTGCTAGAGGGGGCGCGGGCAATCAGCCCCAGCATTTT. As protein: CSARGGAGNQPQHF.

This clonotype was recorded at least ten times. V and J are TRBV28 and TRBJ2-1; possible D gene TRBD1, 6 bases. The CDR3 consists of 15 residues. V was trimmed by 6 bases and J by 0 bases, leaving 12 bases between them. The germline CDR1 and CDR2 sequences are MDHEN and SYDVKM. The CDR3 bases are TGTGCCAGCAGCGGACAGTGGGGCTCCTACAATGAGCAGTTCTTC. Translating it yields CASSGQWGSYNEQFF.

This clonotype was seen more than once but under ten times. The rearrangement uses TRBV10-3 and TRBJ1-2; 7 nucleotides align to TRBD1. With 6 bases clipped from V and 6 bases from J, the junction kept 7 bases outside the gene matches. Germline V CDR1 and CDR2: ENHRY, SYGVKD. The CDR3 runs to 13 residues. The CDR3 here is CAIRGDREDGYTF. The CDR3 bases are TGTGCCATCAGAGGAGACAGGGAGGATGGCTACACCTTC.

This clonotype has just a few counts. The chain joins TRBV20-1 to TRBJ2-1, with 8 bases aligning to TRBD2. Germline CDR1 and CDR2: DFQATT and SNEGSKA (reference sequence). The CDR3 contains 14 residues. Trimming cost V 4 bases and J 2 bases; bases outside gene matches: 4. The DNA for the CDR3 is TGCAGTGCTACGGGAGGGTGGGCCTACAATGAGCAGTTCTTC. Its protein product is CSATGGWAYNEQFF.

This clonotype was found a few times. The V call is TRBV11-1, the J call TRBJ1-2; D is perhaps TRBD1 (5 bases). Trimming took 3 bases from V and 7 from J, leaving 15 bases between them. The CDR3 totals 14 residues. Per germline, CDR1 SGHAT and CDR2 FQDESV (reference sequence). The CDR3 protein is CASSLGDLTSGYTF. The CDR3 DNA sequence: TGTGCCAGCAGCTTGGGGGATCTTACCAGTGGCTACACCTTC.

This clonotype is a singleton in its sample. The gene calls are TRBV6-1 and TRBJ2-1; TRBD2 aligns across 7 bases. Per the germline V gene, CDR1 is MNHNS and CDR2 is SASEGT. Unmatched junction bases numbered 0, after V lost 0 bases and J lost 4 bases. This CDR3 is 14 amino acids long. The CDR3 reads CASSEAGGYNEQFF. CDR3 DNA: TGTGCCAGCAGTGAAGCGGGAGGGTACAATGAGCAGTTCTTC.

This clonotype has at least ten counts. With a much larger clone just one base away, this may be a read error. The chain couples TRBV2 to TRBJ2-1; the D gene is possibly TRBD1 (5 bases). The J call could be wrong; TRBJ2-7 is a better fit for the DNA end. Germline V gives CDR1 SNHLY, CDR2 FYNNEI. This CDR3 contains 13 residues. As DNA, the CDR3 is TGTGCCAGCAATCCAGGGTCCTACAATGAGCAGTACTTC. This translates into CASNPGSYNEQYF.

This clonotype was seen ten or more times. This chain links TRBV7-2 with TRBJ2-1, with TRBD2 matching over 11 bases. With V trimmed by 2 bases and J by 4 bases, 7 bases remained unmatched. The CDR3 totals 17 residues. Germline values: CDR1 SGHTA, CDR2 FQGNSA. CDR3 region: CASSLYALAGAYNEQFF. The CDR3, as DNA: TGTGCCAGCAGCTTATATGCACTAGCGGGAGCTTACAATGAGCAGTTCTTC. The full variable domain, in which reference TRBV7-2 and TRBJ2-1 provide the parts outside the CDR3, is GAGVSQSPSNKVTEKGKDVELRCDPISGHTALYWYRQSLGQGLEFLIYFQGNSAPDKSGLPSDRFSAERTGGSVSTLTIQRTQQEDSAVYLCASSLYALAGAYNEQFFGPGTRLTVL.

The chain links TRBV10-3 to TRBJ2-5, with D possibly being TRBD1 (6 bases). The length of the CDR3 is 22 residues. Trimming pared 8 bases from V and 2 bases from J, leaving 39 bases between. Germline CDR1 reads ENHRY; CDR2 reads SYGVKD. CDR3 coding DNA: TGTGCCATCGTTCCAGACATTTTCATGGGTATACTCAAAACAGGGTTACAAGAGACCCAGTACTTC. This translates into CAIVPDIFMGILKTGLQETQYF.

The genes are TRBV7-2 and TRBJ2-3; a weak D match, TRBD2 (5 bases). Germline assignment: CDR1 SGHTA and CDR2 FQGNSA. The length of the CDR3 is 16 residues. V lost 1 base and J 2 bases, leaving 13 bases between the germline ends. CDR3 amino acids: CASSLGASPSTDTQYF. The CDR3 bases are TGTGCCAGCAGCTTAGGGGCTAGCCCCTCCACAGATACGCAGTATTTT.

Only a few counts were recorded for this clonotype. CDR3 DNA sequence: TGTGCCAGCAGCCCCCTGGACAGGGGGCTTACAGATACGCAGTATTTT. It is translated as CASSPLDRGLTDTQYF. This chain uses TRBV11-1 with TRBJ2-3; TRBD1 agrees at 11 bases. V shed 5 bases and J 3 bases; nucleotides not matched to a gene: 7. The CDR3 covers 16 residues. Germline CDR1 and CDR2: SGHAT and FQDESV (reference sequence).

With respect to this clonotype: The junction shows a germline mismatch at one end, possibly a read error. The gene calls are TRBV7-2 and TRBJ2-7; D gene uncertain. Germline CDR1 SGHTA, CDR2 FQGNSA. The CDR3 runs to 11 residues. DNA for the CDR3: TGTGCCAGCAGCTTATCCTCCGAGCAGTACTTC. This gives the protein CASSLSSEQYF.

V is TRBV29-1 and J is TRBJ2-7; D unclear. Germline V gene sequence: CDR1 SQVTM, CDR2 ANQGSEA. The CDR3 extends over 13 amino acids. The V gene lost 1 base and the J gene lost 1 base, with 8 bases spanning the gap. In DNA, the CDR3 is TGCAGCGTTGAAGTCGGCTCATCCTACGAGCAGTACTTC. Translating gives CSVEVGSSYEQYF.

This clonotype was counted only a few times. The V gene is TRBV12-3 or TRBV12-4, the J gene TRBJ2-1, with D perhaps given as TRBD1 or TRBD2 (5 bases each). V dropped 4 bases and J dropped 0 bases, with 10 bases sitting between them. The CDR3 extends over 15 amino acids. The chain's CDR3 is CASSWDGSSYNEQFF. In DNA form, the CDR3 reads TGTGCCAGCAGTTGGGACGGTAGCTCCTACAATGAGCAGTTCTTC.